Below are 26 T cell receptor beta chains sequenced from a single sample in a study of shared clonotypes between healthy human individuals. TCRdb's table, derived via immunoSEQ multiplex PCR, lists solely in-frame clones and lacks some. The sample has about 2.4 million clones, approximately 90% seen once. The sample taken for sequencing was naive CD4+ T cells sorted from blood. Described subset: CD45RA+ positively selected. The receptor set was obtained from a man aged 18 to 35 in good health.

This chain connects TRBV9 to TRBJ2-7; 7 positions match TRBD2. CDR1 and CDR2 (germline): SGDLS, YYNGEE. V lost 3 bases to trimming and J lost 0 bases; unmatched junction nucleotides: 3. The CDR3 runs to 14 residues. The CDR3 nucleotides are TGTGCCAGCAGCGGCGGGGGTTTCTCCTACGAGCAGTACTTC. Its protein is CASSGGGFSYEQYF.

This chain uses TRBV7-6 with TRBJ2-1; TRBD2 is a possible D gene (5 bases). Germline loops: CDR1 SGHVS, CDR2 FNYEAQ. V was pared by 5 bases and J by 5 bases, with 10 bases between. The CDR3 runs 13 residues. This chain's CDR3 is CASSLTGNNEQFF. CDR3 nucleotides: TGTGCCAGCAGCCTTACCGGGAACAATGAGCAGTTCTTC.

Here the CDR3 reads CASSAQETQYF. The CDR3 bases are TGTGCCAGCAGTGCCCAAGAGACCCAGTACTTC. This chain joins TRBV25-1 and TRBJ2-5, with unresolved D. Germline assignment: CDR1 MGHDK and CDR2 SYGVNS. Between the trimmed V and J ends, which lost 4 bases and 1 base, there was a span of 1 base. This CDR3 region has 11 residues.

The V call is TRBV19, the J call TRBJ2-7, with no clear D. The germline CDR1 and CDR2 sequences are LNHDA and SQIVND (reference sequence). CDR3 length equals 18 residues. Trimming removed 5 bases from V and 3 bases from J, with 26 bases in between. Written as DNA, the CDR3 is TGTGCCAGTAGTGGTGGGATTGTAGGTAAAGCCAAATACTACGAGCAGTACTTC. Translation: CASSGGIVGKAKYYEQYF.

The genes are TRBV29-1 and TRBJ1-1; tentatively, D is TRBD1 (5 bases). This CDR3 is 12 amino acids long. Germline CDR1 is SQVTM and CDR2 is ANQGSEA. V lost 4 bases to trimming and J lost 6 bases, with 12 bases between them. CDR3: CSVGGGRSEAFF. The CDR3 DNA follows: TGCAGCGTTGGCGGGGGGAGGTCTGAAGCTTTCTTT.

The CDR3 protein is CASSPSVRGATKNNEQYF. The CDR3 bases are TGTGCCAGCTCACCTTCTGTACGGGGGGCCACCAAGAACAACGAGCAGTACTTC. V gene TRBV18 combines with J gene TRBJ2-7; D may be TRBD2 (7 bases). The CDR3 contains 18 residues. Germline lookup yields CDR1 KGHSH and CDR2 LQKENI. Trimming took 3 bases from V and 5 from J, leaving 26 bases between them.

The chain is built from TRBV27 and TRBJ1-1; the match to TRBD1 covers 11 bases. This CDR3 has 15 residues. Trimming cost V 1 base and J 9 bases; bases outside gene matches: 7. Germline CDR1 is MNHEY and CDR2 is SMNVEV (reference sequence). In DNA form, the CDR3 reads TGTGCCAGCAGTTTATACGGGGGACAGGGGGTACAAGCTTTCTTT. Translating gives CASSLYGGQGVQAFF.

The chain has TRBV7-2 and TRBJ2-3; unclear D gene. V lost 2 bases and J lost 6, with 9 bases in between. The CDR3 sequence is 13 residues long. Germline V CDR1 and CDR2: SGHTA, FQGNSA. CDR3: CASSLQSPDTQYF. The CDR3 region has the DNA TGTGCCAGCAGCTTACAGTCCCCGGATACGCAGTATTTT.

The rearrangement uses TRBV28 and TRBJ1-4, with TRBD1 identical over 8 bases. V lost 8 bases, J lost 6 bases, and 5 bases stayed unmatched. Germline values: CDR1 MDHEN, CDR2 SYDVKM. This CDR3 contains 13 residues. The CDR3 region is CASEQGVDEKLFF. CDR3 bases: TGTGCCAGCGAACAGGGGGTGGATGAAAAACTGTTTTTT.

The count of this clone is one. The J gene is TRBJ2-1, the V gene TRBV6-4; D might be TRBD2 (6 bases). Germline V gene lookup returns CDR1 MRHNA and CDR2 SNTAGT. The CDR3 has 16 amino acids. The germline V and J ends were trimmed by 4 bases and 1 base, with 14 bases remaining between them. For the CDR3, the DNA is TGTGCCAGCAGTGGCGACGGGGGTGTTTCCTACAATGAGCAGTTCTTC. This codes for CASSGDGGVSYNEQFF.

This sequence joins TRBV30 and TRBJ2-2; 8 bases fit TRBD2. The length of the CDR3 is 15 residues. V lost 4 bases to trimming and J lost 5 bases; unmatched junction nucleotides: 9. CDR1 is GTSNPN, CDR2 SVGIG, per germline (reference sequence). The chain's CDR3 is CAWNRAGVSTGELFF. Written as DNA, the CDR3 is TGTGCCTGGAACCGAGCGGGGGTGTCTACCGGGGAGCTGTTTTTT. The whole variable domain, filled in from reference TRBV30 and TRBJ2-2, reads SQTIHQWPATLVQPVGSPLSLECTVEGTSNPNLYWYRQAAGRGLQLLFYSVGIGQISSEVPQNLSASRPQDRQFILSSKKLLLSDSGFYLCAWNRAGVSTGELFFGEGSRLTVL.

The chain couples TRBV10-2 to TRBJ2-7; 9 bases are a match to TRBD1. The CDR3 contains 14 residues. J gave up 3 bases and V 6 bases, and 6 bases lay outside the gene matches. Per the germline V gene, CDR1 is WSHSY and CDR2 is SAAADI. CDR3 residues: CASSRDRDYYEQYF. CDR3 bases: TGCGCCAGCAGCCGGGACAGGGACTACTACGAGCAGTACTTC.

This clone was seen only once. The chain links TRBV19 to TRBJ1-4; TRBD1 is a possible D gene (5 bases). The CDR3 has 17 amino acids. The ends were cut back, 2 bases at V and 0 bases at J, with 13 bases in the middle. Germline loops: CDR1 LNHDA, CDR2 SQIVND (reference sequence). The CDR3 region is CASSIQQDVATNEKLFF. The CDR3 nucleotides read TGTGCCAGTAGTATACAACAGGATGTTGCAACTAATGAAAAACTGTTTTTT.

The J gene is TRBJ1-3, the V gene TRBV6-6; D not resolved. There are 15 residues in the CDR3. V lost 0 bases to trimming and J lost 2 bases, with 8 bases between them. Germline V gene lookup returns CDR1 MNHNY and CDR2 SVGAGI (reference sequence). CDR3 nucleotide sequence: TGTGCCAGCAGTTACTCCTCCCCTGCTGGAAACACCATATATTTT. The encoded protein is CASSYSSPAGNTIYF.

This chain joins TRBV7-2 and TRBJ2-1, with 14 bases that match TRBD2. The V gene's germline CDR1 is SGHTA and CDR2 FQGNSA. The CDR3 is 15 residues long. Trimming at V came to 1 base and at J to 9 bases, leaving 2 bases not matched to a gene. CDR3 amino acids: CASSLEGLAGVEQFF. In DNA form, the CDR3 reads TGTGCCAGCAGCTTAGAGGGACTAGCGGGAGTTGAGCAGTTCTTC.

V gene TRBV5-1 combines with J gene TRBJ2-2; D uncertain. The germline gives CDR1 SGHRS, CDR2 YFSETQ. The length of the CDR3 is 14 residues. Deletions cut 2 bases from V and 8 bases from J, with 13 bases between. DNA of the CDR3: TGCGCCAGCAGCTTTATAATGGGGTCAGGGGAGCTGTTTTTT. Translated, it gives CASSFIMGSGELFF. Full variable domain (remainder filled in from reference TRBV5-1 and TRBJ2-2): KAGVTQTPRYLIKTRGQQVTLSCSPISGHRSVSWYQQTPGQGLQFLFEYFSETQRNKGNFPGRFSGRQFSNSRSEMNVSTLELGDSALYLCASSFIMGSGELFFGEGSRLTVL.

The chain joins TRBV30 to TRBJ1-2, with 7 nucleotides matching TRBD1. The germline gives CDR1 GTSNPN, CDR2 SVGIG (reference sequence). This CDR3 spans 14 amino acids. The junction had 14 bases not matched to a gene; V was cut back by 7 bases and J by 6 bases. CDR3 sequence (DNA): TGTGCCTTTAACAGGGGCCTCCTCTCGGATGGCTACACCTTC. This gives the protein CAFNRGLLSDGYTF.

The gene calls are TRBV5-4 and TRBJ2-4; 8 positions agree with TRBD2. The CDR3 consists of 13 residues. Germline V gene data show CDR1 as SGHNT and CDR2 as YYREEE (reference sequence). With V trimmed by 0 bases and J by 7 bases, 0 bases remained unmatched. The CDR3 here is CASSLGTSNIQYF. The CDR3 coding sequence is TGTGCCAGCAGCTTGGGGACTAGCAACATTCAGTACTTC.

This chain joins TRBV5-1 and TRBJ2-1, with D tentatively TRBD2 (6 bases). The CDR3 loop spans 13 amino acids. Germline CDR1 SGHRS, CDR2 YFSETQ. V shed 2 bases and J shed 7 bases, with 10 bases lying between them. The CDR3 protein is CASSLTSLNEQFF. The CDR3 nucleotides are TGCGCCAGCAGCTTAACTAGCTTGAATGAGCAGTTCTTC.

A note on this clone: The same CDR3 also results from other DNA sequences found in this sample. The chain recombines TRBV5-1 with TRBJ1-2; D perhaps matches TRBD1 (6 bases). The V end was cut by 0 bases, the J end by 3 bases, with 9 bases between. CDR3 size: 14 residues. Germline V gene sequence: CDR1 SGHRS, CDR2 YFSETQ. DNA for the CDR3: TGCGCCAGCAGCTTGGCCGGGGGCGACTATGGCTACACCTTC. It encodes CASSLAGGDYGYTF.

The V and J genes are TRBV6-5 and TRBJ1-1; D might be TRBD1 (5 bases). The CDR3 has 11 amino acids. V lost 6 bases and J lost 14, with 16 bases in between. CDR1 and CDR2 from the germline V gene are MNHEY and SVGAGI. CDR3 nucleotide sequence: TGTGCCAGCAGGGGCAGGGATCTGAGCTTCTTT. Translating gives CASRGRDLSFF.

This chain joins TRBV5-1 and TRBJ2-7; D may be TRBD2 (6 bases). Germline V gene lookup returns CDR1 SGHRS and CDR2 YFSETQ. Trimming shortened V by 2 bases and J by 1 base, and 16 bases separated the two germline ends. The CDR3 is made up of 16 amino acids. The CDR3 region has the DNA TGCGCCAGCAGCTTCCACCCCGCCGCGGGGTCCTACGAGCAGTACTTC. This codes for CASSFHPAAGSYEQYF.

This chain's CDR3 is CASTLKQGGEQYF. CDR3 in DNA: TGTGCCAGCACGCTAAAGCAGGGAGGGGAGCAGTACTTC. This chain joins TRBV6-5 and TRBJ2-7, with 7 bases aligning to TRBD2. V was clipped by 7 bases and J by 7 bases; unmatched bases: 10. The CDR3 consists of 13 residues. Germline CDR1 and CDR2: MNHEY and SVGAGI.

The V call is TRBV30, the J call TRBJ1-3; 12 bases are a match to TRBD1. V lost 2 bases and J lost 1; bases outside the gene matches: 9. The germline CDR1 and CDR2 sequences are GTSNPN and SVGIG (reference sequence). This CDR3 has 18 amino acids. The CDR3 reads CAWSPGGTGGFSGNTIYF. In DNA, the CDR3 is TGTGCCTGGAGTCCAGGGGGGACAGGGGGCTTTTCTGGAAACACCATATATTTT.

This clone appeared once. The genes are TRBV4-1 and TRBJ2-1; D unclear. Trimming shortened V by 4 bases and J by 7 bases, and 8 bases separated the two germline ends. Per the germline V gene, CDR1 is MGHRA and CDR2 is YSYEKL. The CDR3 is 12 residues long. In DNA form, the CDR3 reads TGCGCCAGCAGCCGCCTAGGGAATGAGCAGTTCTTC. Residues: CASSRLGNEQFF.

Points on this clone: This sample includes further DNA sequences coding for the same CDR3. The rearrangement joins TRBV18 to TRBJ1-5; 8 bases line up with TRBD1. V shed 2 bases, J shed 3 bases, and the junction held 3 bases outside the gene matches. Germline lookup yields CDR1 KGHSH and CDR2 LQKENI. The CDR3 runs 15 residues. The CDR3 bases are TGTGCCAGCTCACCAGAGGACAGGGCCAATCAGCCCCAGCATTTT. Translating it yields CASSPEDRANQPQHF.